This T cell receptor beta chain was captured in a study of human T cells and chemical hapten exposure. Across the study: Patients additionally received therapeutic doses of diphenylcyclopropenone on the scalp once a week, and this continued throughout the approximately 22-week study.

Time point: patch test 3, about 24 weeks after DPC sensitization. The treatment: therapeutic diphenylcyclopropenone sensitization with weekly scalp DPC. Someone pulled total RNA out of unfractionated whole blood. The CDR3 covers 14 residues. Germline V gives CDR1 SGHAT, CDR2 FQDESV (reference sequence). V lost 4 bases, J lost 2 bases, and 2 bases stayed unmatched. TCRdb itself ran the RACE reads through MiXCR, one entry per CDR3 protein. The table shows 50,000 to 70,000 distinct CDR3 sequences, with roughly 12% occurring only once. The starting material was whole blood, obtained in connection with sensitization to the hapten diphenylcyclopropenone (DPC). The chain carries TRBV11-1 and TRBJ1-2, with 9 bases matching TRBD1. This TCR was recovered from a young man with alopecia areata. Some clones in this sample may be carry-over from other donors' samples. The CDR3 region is CASSSGQGNYGYTF. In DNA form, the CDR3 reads TGTGCCAGCAGCTCCGGACAGGGGAACTATGGCTACACCTTC. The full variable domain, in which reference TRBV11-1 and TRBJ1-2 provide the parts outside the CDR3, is EAEVAQSPRYKITEKSQAVAFWCDPISGHATLYWYRQILGQGPELLVQFQDESVVDDSQLPKDRFSAERLKGVDSTLKIQPAELGDSAMYLCASSSGQGNYGYTFGSGTRLTVV.